This T cell receptor beta chain derives from a study of T cells after yellow fever vaccination. Study overall: Low-cell-number fractions underwent preparation using SMART-Seq v4 Ultra Low Input. Findings of the study overall: The booster saw the reappearance of most primary-vaccination clones (approximately 97% CD4, 70% to 90% CD8). A minor fraction of clonotypes spanned both CD4 and CD8 compartments.

Synthesis of TCR cDNA relied on 5'RACE template switching, which attached a universal primer site and UMIs. From the 5' RACE reads, TCRdb called clonotypes with MiXCR, one entry per CDR3 protein. Here the sample spans about 580,000 distinct CDR3 sequences, roughly a sixth being singletons. Concerning this clonotype itself: Its target is unknown.

Germline assignment: CDR1 SGHTA and CDR2 FQGNSA. V lost 4 bases to trimming and J lost 7 bases; unmatched junction nucleotides: 4. This CDR3 comprises 14 residues. The chain is built from TRBV7-2 and TRBJ1-6; 7 bases fit TRBD1. The TCR sequence derives from a man between 18 and 35 years old who received the YFV17D yellow fever vaccine. The sample in question was PBMCs, obtained about 5 days after the first yellow fever vaccination. The CDR3 nucleotides are TGTGCCAGCAGCTACCGGGACAGAAATTCACCCCTCCACTTT. Protein: CASSYRDRNSPLHF.